This T cell receptor (beta chain) stems from a study of PD-1 blockade in classical Hodgkin lymphoma. Clones were read by immunoSEQ multiplex PCR, and TCRdb kept only the in-frame ones, dropping some. The sample lists over 20,000 clones, around three quarters seen once, with about a sixth in the top ten. Brentuximab vedotin exposure varied among the patients, all of whom had relapsed after autologous stem cell transplantation. Per germline, CDR1 SGHVS and CDR2 FNYEAQ. Trimming took 1 base from V and 11 from J, leaving 17 bases between them. CDR3 length: 15 residues. Sequences were derived from peripheral blood mononuclear cells (PBMCs), sampled before the second cycle of nivolumab. This sequence was found in a human donor with classical Hodgkin lymphoma. The V and J genes are TRBV7-6 and TRBJ1-4, with a tentative D call TRBD1 (5 bases). CDR3 sequence reads: CASSLVPGAVEKLFF. CDR3 coding DNA: TGTGCCAGCAGCTTAGTTCCCGGGGCCGTGGAGAAACTGTTTTTT.